Following are 8 T cell receptor beta chains from one sample sequenced in a study of OX40 agonist ivuxolimab in advanced cancers. TCRdb keeps only in-frame clones here, not all; method: immunoSEQ multiplex PCR. The data contain approximately 74,000 clones, over 75% of them singletons. This material consisted of CD4+ or CD8+ T cells sorted from blood, taken in a trial of the OX40 agonist ivuxolimab. The receptor source for this set is an adult with an advanced solid tumor such as melanoma, head and neck, liver or kidney cancer.

The CDR3 loop reads CASRGTGGGNQPQHF. CDR3 DNA sequence: TGTGCCAGCAGAGGGACAGGGGGTGGCAATCAGCCCCAGCATTTT. J is TRBJ1-5 and V is TRBV6-6; TRBD1 agrees at 11 bases. CDR1 MNHNY and CDR2 SVGAGI come from the germline V gene (reference sequence). The junction had 3 bases not matched to a gene; V was cut back by 6 bases and J by 2 bases. This CDR3 comprises 15 residues.

The chain carries TRBV19 and TRBJ2-3; no clear D. Germline assignment: CDR1 LNHDA and CDR2 SQIVND (reference sequence). Trimming stripped 4 bases from V and 1 base from J, with 9 bases between. The CDR3 length is 14 residues. The CDR3: CASSSMSGTDTQYF. The CDR3 coding sequence is TGTGCCAGTAGTAGCATGTCAGGCACAGATACGCAGTATTTT.

V gene TRBV7-2 combines with J gene TRBJ1-1; TRBD1 is a possible D gene (5 bases). The CDR3 runs to 15 residues. CDR1 and CDR2 from the germline V gene are SGHTA and FQGNSA. The germline V and J ends were trimmed by 0 bases and 5 bases, with 13 bases remaining between them. The DNA of the CDR3 is TGTGCCAGCAGCTTAGCGCGTGGGGCGGGTACTGAAGCTTTCTTT. Amino acid sequence: CASSLARGAGTEAFF.

The chain carries TRBV6-4 and TRBJ2-3; 8 positions agree with TRBD2. With 0 bases clipped from V and 4 bases from J, the junction kept 0 bases outside the gene matches. CDR3 size: 14 residues. Per the germline V gene, CDR1 is MRHNA and CDR2 is SNTAGT. The CDR3 here is CASSDSRGADTQYF. The CDR3 nucleotides are TGTGCCAGCAGTGACTCGCGGGGGGCAGATACGCAGTATTTT.

This rearrangement joins TRBV28 to TRBJ2-1; tentatively, D is TRBD1 or TRBD2 (5 bases each). CDR3 size: 15 residues. The V gene lost 2 bases and the J gene lost 9 bases, with 17 bases spanning the gap. From germline, CDR1 is MDHEN and CDR2 SYDVKM. CDR3 coding DNA: TGTGCCAGCAGTTTAATAAGGGACCTCTCGGTTGAGCAGTTCTTC. Translation: CASSLIRDLSVEQFF. Variable domain in full (rest from reference TRBV28 and TRBJ2-1): DVKVTQSSRYLVKRTGEKVFLECVQDMDHENMFWYRQDPGLGLRLIYFSYDVKMKEKGDIPEGYSVSREKKERFSLILESASTNQTSMYLCASSLIRDLSVEQFFGPGTRLTVL.

The chain carries TRBV10-3 and TRBJ1-5; D perhaps matches TRBD1 (5 bases). Germline CDR1 is ENHRY and CDR2 is SYGVKD. Trimming took 3 bases from V and 1 from J, leaving 13 bases between them. The CDR3 contains 16 residues. DNA for the CDR3: TGTGCCATCAGTGACTACGGGGGGGAGAGCAATCAGCCCCAGCATTTT. Its protein is CAISDYGGESNQPQHF.

As concerns this clone: At one end the junction does not follow the germline gene, possibly because of a read error. V usage is TRBV7-2 and J usage is TRBJ2-7; D gene unclear. Looked up from germline, CDR1 is SGHTA and CDR2 is FQGNSA. The CDR3 is 11 residues long. The CDR3 nucleotides are TGTGCCAGCAGGGGCCTGGCCGGGCGAAACTTC. Its protein product is CASRGLAGRNF.

J is TRBJ2-1 and V is TRBV13; maybe TRBD2 (6 bases). The V gene lost 5 bases and the J gene lost 2 bases, with 19 bases spanning the gap. Per the germline V gene, CDR1 is PRHDT and CDR2 is FYEKMQ (reference sequence). This CDR3 has 17 amino acids. The DNA of the CDR3 is TGTGCCAGCAGCCGCGGCACAGGAGGGACGGCCTACAATGAGCAGTTCTTC. This sequence encodes CASSRGTGGTAYNEQFF.